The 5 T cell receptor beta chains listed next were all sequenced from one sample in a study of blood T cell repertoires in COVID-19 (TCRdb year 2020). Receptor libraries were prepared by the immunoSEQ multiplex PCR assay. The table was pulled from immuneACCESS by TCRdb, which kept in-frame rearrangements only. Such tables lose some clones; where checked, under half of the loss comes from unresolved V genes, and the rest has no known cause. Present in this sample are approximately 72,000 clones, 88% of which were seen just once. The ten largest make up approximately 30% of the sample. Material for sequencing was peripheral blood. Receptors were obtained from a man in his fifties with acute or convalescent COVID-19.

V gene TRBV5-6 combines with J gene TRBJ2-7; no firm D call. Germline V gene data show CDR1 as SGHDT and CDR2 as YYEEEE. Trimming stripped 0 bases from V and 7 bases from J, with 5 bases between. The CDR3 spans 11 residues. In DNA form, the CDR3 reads TGTGCCAGCAGCTTGGCCCGGGAGCAGTACTTC. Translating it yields CASSLAREQYF.

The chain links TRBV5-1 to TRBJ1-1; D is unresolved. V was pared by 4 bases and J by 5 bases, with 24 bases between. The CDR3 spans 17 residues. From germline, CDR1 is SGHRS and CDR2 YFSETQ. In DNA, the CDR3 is TGCGCCAGCAGCCGGAACACCGGAGGGCCAAGAAATACTGAAGCTTTCTTT. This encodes CASSRNTGGPRNTEAFF.

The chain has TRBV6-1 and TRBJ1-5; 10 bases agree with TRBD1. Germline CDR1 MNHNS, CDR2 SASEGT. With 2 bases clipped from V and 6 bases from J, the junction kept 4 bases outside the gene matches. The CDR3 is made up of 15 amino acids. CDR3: CASSERGQGSQPQHF. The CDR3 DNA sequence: TGTGCCAGCAGTGAAAGGGGACAGGGGTCTCAGCCCCAGCATTTT.

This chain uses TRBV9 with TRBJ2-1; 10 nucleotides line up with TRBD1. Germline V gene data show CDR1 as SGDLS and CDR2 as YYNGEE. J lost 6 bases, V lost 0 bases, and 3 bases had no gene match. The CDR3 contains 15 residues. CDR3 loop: CASSVEGTGVNEQFF. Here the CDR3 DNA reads TGTGCCAGCAGCGTAGAAGGGACAGGGGTCAATGAGCAGTTCTTC.

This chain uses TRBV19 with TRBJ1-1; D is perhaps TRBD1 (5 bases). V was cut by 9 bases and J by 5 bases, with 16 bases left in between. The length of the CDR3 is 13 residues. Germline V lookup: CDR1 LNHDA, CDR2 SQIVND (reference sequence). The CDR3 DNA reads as TGTGCCAGCAAACTGGCAGGGTTGACTGAAGCTTTCTTT. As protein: CASKLAGLTEAFF. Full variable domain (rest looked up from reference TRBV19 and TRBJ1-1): DGGITQSPKYLFRKEGQNVTLSCEQNLNHDAMYWYRQDPGQGLRLIYYSQIVNDFQKGDIAEGYSVSREKKESFPLTVTSAQKNPTAFYLCASKLAGLTEAFFGQGTRLTVV.